This T cell receptor (beta chain) was captured by sequencing in a study of blood T cell repertoires in COVID-19. TCRdb's copy holds only in-frame clones and misses some; the assay was immunoSEQ multiplex PCR. The profile covers more than 250,000 clones, with 70% to 90% appearing a single time and around 9.3% taken by the ten largest. The germline V and J ends were trimmed by 5 bases and 1 base, with 17 bases remaining between them. The CDR3 extends over 16 amino acids. CDR1 LNHDA and CDR2 SQIVND come from the germline V gene (reference sequence). The chain recombines TRBV19 with TRBJ1-1; D might be TRBD1 (6 bases). The sequence derives from a woman aged 18-29 years who had recovered from COVID-19. The sequencing input was PBMCs or T cells enriched from blood (not recorded which). CDR3 sequence: CASSWSAGAPNTEAFF. CDR3 in DNA: TGTGCCAGTAGTTGGTCGGCAGGGGCCCCGAACACTGAAGCTTTCTTT.